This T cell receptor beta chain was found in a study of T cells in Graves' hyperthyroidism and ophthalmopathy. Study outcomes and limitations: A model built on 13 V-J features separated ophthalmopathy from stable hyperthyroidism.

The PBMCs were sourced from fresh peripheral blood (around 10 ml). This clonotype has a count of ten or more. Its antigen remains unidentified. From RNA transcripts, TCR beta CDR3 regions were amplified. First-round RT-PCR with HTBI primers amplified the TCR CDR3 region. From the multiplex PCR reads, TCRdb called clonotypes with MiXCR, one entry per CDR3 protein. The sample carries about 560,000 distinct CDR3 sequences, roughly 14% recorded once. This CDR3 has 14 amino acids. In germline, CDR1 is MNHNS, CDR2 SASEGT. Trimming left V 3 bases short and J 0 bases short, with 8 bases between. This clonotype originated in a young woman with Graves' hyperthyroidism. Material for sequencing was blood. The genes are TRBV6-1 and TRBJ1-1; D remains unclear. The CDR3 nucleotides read TGTGCCAGCAGTGAGATGGGGATGAACACTGAAGCTTTCTTT. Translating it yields CASSEMGMNTEAFF.